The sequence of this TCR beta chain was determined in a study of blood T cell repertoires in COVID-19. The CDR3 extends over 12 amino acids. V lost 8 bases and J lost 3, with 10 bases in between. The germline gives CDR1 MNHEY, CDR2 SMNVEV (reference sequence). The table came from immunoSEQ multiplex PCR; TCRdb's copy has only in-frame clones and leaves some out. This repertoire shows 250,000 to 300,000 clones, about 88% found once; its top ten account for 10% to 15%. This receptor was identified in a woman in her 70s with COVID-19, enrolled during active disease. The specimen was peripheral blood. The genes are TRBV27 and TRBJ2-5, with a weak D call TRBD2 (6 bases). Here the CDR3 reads CASGEVKETQYF. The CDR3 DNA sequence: TGTGCCAGCGGGGAGGTAAAAGAGACCCAGTACTTC.